These T cell receptor beta chains were read from a single sample in a study of PD-1 blockade in classical Hodgkin lymphoma. Here immunoSEQ multiplex PCR was the method, and the copy in TCRdb shows in-frame clones only, minus some. The data hold 60,000 to 65,000 clones, with around 88% observed a single time. The specimen comprised peripheral blood mononuclear cells (PBMCs), sampled at baseline. The origin of the receptors is a human donor with classical Hodgkin lymphoma. The CDR3 runs from the conserved cysteine through the conserved F or W.

V gene	CDR3 protein
TRBV7-9	CASRGTALSGANVLTF
TRBV2	CASSPLGNNNSPLHF
TRBV19	CASSVLRGPGNTIYF
TRBV9	CASSIGQESEAFF
TRBV15	CATSRDLGPQNYGYTF
TRBV19	CASSIREITEAFF
TRBV7-2	CASSSSRDWSYEQYF
TRBV5-1	CASSVSGTGGTEAFF
TRBV7-2	CASSSGNLLVRGNYNEQFF
TRBV7-2	CASSLDLGTDEQYF
TRBV29-1	CSVEGRGRFTDTQYF
TRBV4-3	CASSTDRGREQYF
TRBV19	CASSIDSAGGLQETQYF
TRBV6-1	CASSGTISYEQYF
TRBV4-3	CATRDATNEKLFF
TRBV19	CASSIDGARANIQYF
TRBV27	CASSPSTDTQYF
TRBV7-6	CASSLDPLGDYEQYF
TRBV28	CASRQTQGEAWGNTIYF
TRBV11-2	CASSPPVVRVEAFF
TRBV7-6	CASSLEAPYQLQHF
TRBV4-2	CASSQDFGVEKLFF
TRBV7-2	CASSRQVGNTEAFF
TRBV4-3	CASSQESFVNTEAFF
TRBV4-3	CASSQTPGQGGYEQYF
TRBV7-2	CASSLTAREQYF
TRBV19	CASSVSMGNTEAFF
TRBV12-5	CASGLVLTVSNYGYTF
TRBV11-2	CASSLLPGTGFLSTDTQYF
TRBV13	CASSLGWTGDGLGQPQHF
TRBV27	CASSLSSNYGYTF
TRBV5-4	CASSLNTGTGDSPLHF
TRBV7-3	CASSLRGTNSYNEQFF
TRBV7-9	CASSLSLAVGSQPQHF
TRBV28	CASSPPTGRSTDTQYF
TRBV5-6	CASSLAHTIRVGGSTEAFF
TRBV9	CASSARTGVNNEQFF
TRBV28	CASFGYQSTEAFF
TRBV6-5	CASTRDRDSNQPQHF
TRBV5-4	CASSLVGTSVKNTGELFF
TRBV6-4	CASSNLAGTDTQYF
TRBV15	CATSRRRDYNEQFF
TRBV4-2	CASSQGQQETGGYTF
TRBV15	CATSGDRYRNEQYF
TRBV6-8	CASSGGGGHSYEQYF
TRBV28	CASSPADRLSTDTQYF
TRBV9	CASSATTSPGNTIYF
TRBV5-6	CASSRPGRNYGYTF
TRBV7-9	CASRGEGYEQYF
TRBV5-1	CASSFEQAYEQYF
TRBV30	CAWSAKLQGDYGYTF
TRBV7-9	CASSLGAGGYGYTF
TRBV30	CAWSANREIGTQYF
TRBV13	CASSLQGRNSPLHF
TRBV7-2	CASSYGDRFSDTEAFF
TRBV28	CASSLSTGYSNQPQHF